These 30 T cell receptor beta chains were sequenced from one sample in a study of long-term antiretroviral therapy in people with HIV. Survey-level resolution applied to immunoSEQ assay v3.0. Data came from immunoSEQ multiplex PCR; TCRdb stores just in-frame clones and leaves some out. This sample yields around 15,000 clones, of which 70% to 90% are seen a single time; 9.5% to 15% belongs to the top ten. The sequenced sample was unsorted PBMCs, obtained 6.9 years after starting antiretroviral therapy. All receptors come from a man aged 50 to 60 with HIV.

This clone was picked up one time. The V call is TRBV7-2, the J call TRBJ1-2; the match to TRBD1 covers 7 bases. The length of the CDR3 is 13 residues. Per the germline V gene, CDR1 is SGHTA and CDR2 is FQGNSA. The J segment lost 4 bases and the V segment lost 1 base, leaving 0 bases of the junction unmatched. CDR3 region: CASSLGTGYGYTF. The DNA for the CDR3 is TGTGCCAGCAGCTTAGGGACAGGCTATGGCTACACCTTC.

V gene TRBV27 combines with J gene TRBJ2-1; D gene uncertain. The V gene's germline CDR1 is MNHEY and CDR2 SMNVEV (reference sequence). V shed 3 bases and J shed 2 bases, with 14 bases lying between them. This CDR3 has 16 residues. CDR3 bases: TGTGCCAGCAGTTTGGTCGACGGAGTTACCTACAATGAGCAGTTCTTC. Protein product: CASSLVDGVTYNEQFF.

The V call is TRBV15, the J call TRBJ2-1, with TRBD1 matching 10 bases. J gave up 8 bases and V 0 bases, and 13 bases lay outside the gene matches. CDR1 LNHNV and CDR2 YYDKDF come from the germline V gene (reference sequence). This CDR3 has 18 residues. The CDR3 region is CATSRDLGGTGVGHEQFF. The CDR3 nucleotides are TGTGCCACCAGCAGAGATCTTGGTGGGACAGGGGTAGGGCATGAGCAGTTCTTC.

The V gene is TRBV11-2, the J gene TRBJ2-3; D perhaps matches TRBD1 (5 bases). Germline V gives CDR1 SGHAT, CDR2 FQNNGV. The length of the CDR3 is 14 residues. Trimming cost V 4 bases and J 3 bases, with 11 bases left between them. This CDR3 is CASSSDPGTDTQYF. In DNA form, the CDR3 reads TGTGCCAGCAGCTCCGACCCAGGGACAGATACGCAGTATTTT.

CDR3 loop: CASSLVGTVEETQYF. CDR3 nucleotide sequence: TGCGCCAGCAGCTTGGTAGGGACTGTCGAAGAGACCCAGTACTTC. V gene TRBV5-1 combines with J gene TRBJ2-5; a possible D gene is TRBD2 (6 bases). The CDR3 extends over 15 amino acids. V shed 0 bases and J shed 3 bases, with 12 bases lying between them. Germline CDR1 reads SGHRS; CDR2 reads YFSETQ.

The V gene is TRBV5-1, the J gene TRBJ2-7; D possibly matches TRBD1 or TRBD2 (5 bases each). This CDR3 is built from 14 residues. Between the trimmed V and J ends, which lost 0 bases and 7 bases, there was a span of 14 bases. CDR1 and CDR2 from the germline V gene are SGHRS and YFSETQ. CDR3 coding DNA: TGCGCCAGCAGCTTGGTGCAGGGACGGGGAGAGCAGTACTTC. Amino acids: CASSLVQGRGEQYF. The entire variable domain, with the rest obtained from reference TRBV5-1 and TRBJ2-7, is as follows: KAGVTQTPRYLIKTRGQQVTLSCSPISGHRSVSWYQQTPGQGLQFLFEYFSETQRNKGNFPGRFSGRQFSNSRSEMNVSTLELGDSALYLCASSLVQGRGEQYFGPGTRLTVT.

The V gene is TRBV5-1, the J gene TRBJ1-4, with D perhaps matching TRBD1 (5 bases). CDR1 is SGHRS and CDR2 is YFSETQ in the germline V gene. This CDR3 has 14 amino acids. Trimming pared 0 bases from V and 8 bases from J, leaving 11 bases between. CDR3 in DNA: TGCGCCAGCAGCTTGGGGCAGGGAGGGGAAAAACTGTTTTTT. Translated: CASSLGQGGEKLFF. The whole variable domain, remainder taken from reference TRBV5-1 and TRBJ1-4, is KAGVTQTPRYLIKTRGQQVTLSCSPISGHRSVSWYQQTPGQGLQFLFEYFSETQRNKGNFPGRFSGRQFSNSRSEMNVSTLELGDSALYLCASSLGQGGEKLFFGSGTQLSVL.

The rearrangement uses TRBV7-4 and TRBJ1-1; 7 bases align to TRBD1. CDR3 size: 15 residues. V lost 2 bases and J lost 4; bases outside the gene matches: 7. Germline V lookup: CDR1 SGHVT, CDR2 SQSDAQ. CDR3 residues: CASSLMGGGVTEAFF. The CDR3 DNA sequence: TGTGCCAGCAGCTTAATGGGAGGGGGCGTCACTGAAGCTTTCTTT.

The genes are TRBV6-5 and TRBJ2-3; 12 bases are a match to TRBD2. From germline, CDR1 is MNHEY and CDR2 SVGAGI. The CDR3 sequence is 16 residues long. The ends lost 4 bases at V and 8 bases at J; junction bases unmatched: 10. CDR3 amino acids: CASSSLAGGTRGTQYF. In DNA form, the CDR3 reads TGTGCCAGCAGTTCTCTAGCGGGAGGGACTCGGGGTACGCAGTATTTT.

In its sample, this clone was seen once. This chain connects TRBV7-8 to TRBJ1-5, with D uncertain. CDR1 is SGHVS, CDR2 FQNEAQ, per germline. V shed 2 bases and J shed 3 bases, with 11 bases lying between them. The CDR3 contains 15 residues. The CDR3 nucleotides read TGTGCCAGCAGCTTAAGCTTGTCAAACAATCAGCCCCAGCATTTT. It translates to CASSLSLSNNQPQHF.

The CDR3 nucleotides read TGCGCCACCGCGTATGGAGGGACCTCCTACGAGCAGTACTTC. It is translated as CATAYGGTSYEQYF. This rearrangement joins TRBV5-1 to TRBJ2-7; tentative D call: TRBD2 (6 bases). The CDR3 contains 14 residues. In germline, CDR1 is SGHRS, CDR2 YFSETQ. The V gene lost 9 bases and the J gene lost 0 bases, with 16 bases spanning the gap. Filled out from reference TRBV5-1 and TRBJ2-7, the complete variable domain reads KAGVTQTPRYLIKTRGQQVTLSCSPISGHRSVSWYQQTPGQGLQFLFEYFSETQRNKGNFPGRFSGRQFSNSRSEMNVSTLELGDSALYLCATAYGGTSYEQYFGPGTRLTVT.

The chain uses TRBV7-2 and TRBJ2-3; tentative D call: TRBD2 (7 bases). The V and J ends lost 7 bases and 2 bases respectively, with 16 bases between them. The CDR3 is 15 amino acids. Germline V CDR1 and CDR2: SGHTA, FQGNSA. CDR3 loop: CASTLGGPNTDTQYF. DNA for the CDR3: TGTGCCAGCACCCTGGGGGGGCCGAACACAGATACGCAGTATTTT.

This chain uses TRBV27 with TRBJ2-3; 8 nucleotides align to TRBD2. There are 16 residues in the CDR3. Germline lookup yields CDR1 MNHEY and CDR2 SMNVEV (reference sequence). Trimming removed 5 bases from V and 0 bases from J; junction bases left unmatched: 7. CDR3 residues: CASSPIAGSSTDTQYF. CDR3 nucleotide sequence: TGTGCCAGCAGTCCAATAGCGGGGTCCAGCACAGATACGCAGTATTTT.

The V call is TRBV13, the J call TRBJ2-7, with TRBD2 matching over 9 bases. Trimming at V came to 1 base and at J to 7 bases, leaving 8 bases not matched to a gene. Germline values: CDR1 PRHDT, CDR2 FYEKMQ (reference sequence). CDR3 length: 15 amino acids. The CDR3 DNA follows: TGTGCCAGCAGCTTAGTAGCGGGAGAGGGGGGGGAGCAGTACTTC. Its protein is CASSLVAGEGGEQYF.

The chain uses TRBV10-2 and TRBJ1-1; no definite D call. The V gene lost 6 bases and the J gene lost 0 bases, with 8 bases spanning the gap. Germline lookup yields CDR1 WSHSY and CDR2 SAAADI. This CDR3 has 13 amino acids. CDR3 amino acids: CASRGTLNTEAFF. The DNA of the CDR3 is TGCGCCAGCAGGGGTACACTGAACACTGAAGCTTTCTTT.

The V call is TRBV9, the J call TRBJ1-1; D is possibly TRBD1 (5 bases). V was cut by 1 base and J by 3 bases, with 13 bases left in between. The CDR3 runs 15 residues. Germline V gene data show CDR1 as SGDLS and CDR2 as YYNGEE. CDR3 region: CASSVYQGGDTEAFF. The CDR3 nucleotides are TGTGCCAGCAGCGTATATCAGGGAGGGGACACTGAAGCTTTCTTT.

The V gene is TRBV28, the J gene TRBJ2-7; D may be TRBD2 (5 bases). Looked up from germline, CDR1 is MDHEN and CDR2 is SYDVKM. This CDR3 is built from 13 residues. The germline V and J ends were trimmed by 2 bases and 7 bases, with 12 bases remaining between them. The CDR3 protein is CASSLRGRWEQYF. CDR3 nucleotide sequence: TGTGCCAGCAGTTTACGAGGGCGTTGGGAGCAGTACTTC.

The rearrangement uses TRBV11-3 and TRBJ2-2, with D perhaps being TRBD1 or TRBD2 (5 bases each). Germline-derived CDR1 and CDR2 are SGHNT and YENEEA. The length of the CDR3 is 14 residues. V gave up 4 bases and J gave up 4 bases, with 10 bases separating them. CDR3 loop: CASSSTRGTGELFF. DNA for the CDR3: TGTGCCAGCAGCTCTACTAGGGGCACCGGGGAGCTGTTTTTT.

The V call is TRBV5-1, the J call TRBJ1-2; D unresolved. From germline, CDR1 is SGHRS and CDR2 YFSETQ. V lost 0 bases and J 6 bases, leaving 15 bases between the germline ends. CDR3 length equals 15 residues. CDR3 nucleotides: TGCGCCAGCAGCTTGGCGACGGGCTGGCGAGATGGCTACACCTTC. Its protein product is CASSLATGWRDGYTF.

CDR3 loop: CASSSLAGKGTDTQYF. CDR3 sequence (DNA): TGCGCCAGCAGCTCACTAGCGGGTAAGGGCACAGATACGCAGTATTTT. V and J are TRBV5-1 and TRBJ2-3, with 9 bases that match TRBD2. The CDR3 loop spans 16 amino acids. Germline V gives CDR1 SGHRS, CDR2 YFSETQ. With 3 bases clipped from V and 1 base from J, the junction kept 6 bases outside the gene matches.

J is TRBJ2-7 and V is TRBV5-4; D gene uncertain. This CDR3 is built from 13 residues. V was pared by 4 bases and J by 2 bases, with 10 bases between. Germline V gene data show CDR1 as SGHNT and CDR2 as YYREEE (reference sequence). This chain's CDR3 is CASSNDITYEQYF. As DNA, the CDR3 is TGTGCCAGCAGCAACGACATAACCTACGAGCAGTACTTC.

This rearrangement joins TRBV10-3 to TRBJ2-6; 8 nucleotides align to TRBD1. The V gene end was trimmed by 1 base and the J gene end by 0 bases; junction bases not matched to a gene: 5. The CDR3 is made up of 18 amino acids. Germline V gene sequence: CDR1 ENHRY, CDR2 SYGVKD. CDR3 DNA sequence: TGTGCCATCAGTGAGTACAGGGGGGCGGTCTCTGGGGCCAACGTCCTGACTTTC. Translation: CAISEYRGAVSGANVLTF.

The J gene is TRBJ1-4, the V gene TRBV9, with D perhaps matching TRBD1 (6 bases). CDR1 and CDR2 from the germline V gene are SGDLS and YYNGEE. Trimming took 0 bases from V and 4 from J, leaving 16 bases between them. The CDR3 contains 17 residues. The CDR3 region is CASSVADRPRINEKLFF. The CDR3 DNA reads TGTGCCAGCAGCGTAGCAGACAGGCCCCGGATTAATGAAAAACTGTTTTTT.

This clone has just one count. This chain connects TRBV7-2 to TRBJ1-1; maybe TRBD1 (5 bases). Trimming pared 4 bases from V and 5 bases from J, leaving 14 bases between. CDR1 SGHTA and CDR2 FQGNSA come from the germline V gene. The CDR3 covers 14 residues. CDR3 nucleotides: TGTGCCAGCAGCTACCAGGTAGGGGTTACTGAAGCTTTCTTT. Translated, it gives CASSYQVGVTEAFF.

The chain employs TRBV11-2 and TRBJ2-1, with a weak D call TRBD2 (5 bases). Germline lookup yields CDR1 SGHAT and CDR2 FQNNGV. V lost 1 base and J lost 7, with 14 bases in between. The CDR3 spans 15 residues. CDR3 coding DNA: TGTGCCAGCAGCTTAGGTGTCCTACCGGGGAATGAGCAGTTCTTC. It yields the protein CASSLGVLPGNEQFF. The whole variable domain, filled in from reference TRBV11-2 and TRBJ2-1, reads EAGVAQSPRYKIIEKRQSVAFWCNPISGHATLYWYQQILGQGPKLLIQFQNNGVVDDSQLPKDRFSAERLKGVDSTLKIQPAKLEDSAVYLCASSLGVLPGNEQFFGPGTRLTVL.

The chain combines TRBV6-1 with TRBJ1-5, with D unresolved. Germline V lookup: CDR1 MNHNS, CDR2 SASEGT. The V and J ends lost 2 bases and 5 bases respectively, with 10 bases between them. This CDR3 has 14 amino acids. As DNA, the CDR3 is TGTGCCAGCAGTGAACGGATAGCCTATCAGCCCCAGCATTTT. The encoded protein is CASSERIAYQPQHF.

The chain carries TRBV27 and TRBJ2-3; D remains unclear. V lost 6 bases, J lost 4 bases, and 8 bases lay in between. The CDR3 has 12 amino acids. CDR1 is MNHEY and CDR2 is SMNVEV in the germline V gene (reference sequence). CDR3 in DNA: TGTGCCAGCAGCAAAGGAGCAGATACGCAGTATTTT. It yields the protein CASSKGADTQYF.

The chain has TRBV10-3 and TRBJ1-5, with 10 bases that match TRBD1. CDR3 length equals 16 residues. Germline loops: CDR1 ENHRY, CDR2 SYGVKD. V dropped 0 bases and J dropped 7; count of bases not matched to a gene: 6. The DNA for the CDR3 is TGTGCCATCAGTGAGTCCGGACAGGGGGGAGGGCAGCCCCAGCATTTT. It translates to CAISESGQGGGQPQHF.

The chain combines TRBV7-2 with TRBJ2-7; maybe TRBD2 (5 bases). Germline V lookup: CDR1 SGHTA, CDR2 FQGNSA. CDR3 length: 13 amino acids. V lost 3 bases and J 4 bases, leaving 10 bases between the germline ends. The CDR3: CASSFTTGYEQYF. In nucleotides, the CDR3 is TGTGCCAGCAGCTTTACGACGGGGTACGAGCAGTACTTC.

The rearrangement uses TRBV5-6 and TRBJ2-1; D is possibly TRBD2 (6 bases). CDR1 and CDR2 (germline): SGHDT, YYEEEE. The V and J ends lost 4 bases and 2 bases respectively, with 13 bases between them. This CDR3 is built from 15 residues. CDR3 sequence: CASSKILAPYNEQFF. CDR3 sequence (DNA): TGTGCCAGCAGCAAGATACTAGCCCCCTACAATGAGCAGTTCTTC.